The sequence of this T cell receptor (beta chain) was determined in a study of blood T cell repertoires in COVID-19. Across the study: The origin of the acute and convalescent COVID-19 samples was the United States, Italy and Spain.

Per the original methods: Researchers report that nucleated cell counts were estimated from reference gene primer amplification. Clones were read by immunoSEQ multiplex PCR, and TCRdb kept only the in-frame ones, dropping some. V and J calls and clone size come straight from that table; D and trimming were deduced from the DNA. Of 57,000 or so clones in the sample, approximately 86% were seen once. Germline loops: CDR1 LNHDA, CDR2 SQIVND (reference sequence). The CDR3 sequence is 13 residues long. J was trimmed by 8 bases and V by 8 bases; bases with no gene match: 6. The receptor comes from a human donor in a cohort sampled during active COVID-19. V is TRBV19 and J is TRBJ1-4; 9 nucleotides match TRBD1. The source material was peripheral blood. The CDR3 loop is CASGDRVGEKLFF. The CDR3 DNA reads TGTGCCAGTGGGGACAGGGTTGGGGAAAAACTGTTTTTT.